The 30 T cell receptor beta chains given below trace back to one sample, sequenced in a study of T cells in localized non-small cell lung cancer. Measured with immunoSEQ multiplex PCR; TCRdb has only the in-frame clones, and not every one. The sample holds fewer than 45,000 clones, 88% seen once. Sequenced material: peripheral blood, taken before any cancer treatment. These receptors all stem from a female donor at least 60 years old with stage I squamous cell lung carcinoma.

The rearrangement uses TRBV5-1 and TRBJ1-2, with D possibly being TRBD1 (6 bases). The CDR3 runs to 14 residues. Germline loops: CDR1 SGHRS, CDR2 YFSETQ. Deletions cut 4 bases from V and 6 bases from J, with 16 bases between. CDR3 sequence (DNA): TGCGCCAGCAGCGTTCACAGGGTAAATGATGGCTACACCTTC. Protein sequence: CASSVHRVNDGYTF.

This rearrangement joins TRBV7-8 to TRBJ2-7, with 7 bases aligning to TRBD1. CDR1 SGHVS and CDR2 FQNEAQ come from the germline V gene. CDR3 length: 15 amino acids. V shed 6 bases and J 3 bases; nucleotides not matched to a gene: 11. The CDR3 region is CASSRTGDPYYEQYF. Written as DNA, the CDR3 is TGTGCCAGCAGTCGAACAGGGGATCCCTACTACGAGCAGTACTTC.

The V gene is TRBV14, the J gene TRBJ1-2; 8 nucleotides match TRBD1. V was pared by 6 bases and J by 3 bases, with 6 bases of the junction left unmatched. CDR3 length: 14 amino acids. Germline V gene sequence: CDR1 SGHDN, CDR2 FVKESK. CDR3 sequence (DNA): TGTGCCAGCAGTCTAGCAGGGGGCTACTATGGCTACACCTTC. Its translation: CASSLAGGYYGYTF.

The rearrangement joins TRBV5-8 to TRBJ1-4; D gene unclear. V lost 4 bases to trimming and J lost 8 bases, with 9 bases between them. CDR1 and CDR2 from the germline V gene are SGHTS and YDEGEE. The CDR3 sequence is 12 residues long. The CDR3 is CASSVDEEKLFF. CDR3 sequence (DNA): TGTGCCAGCAGCGTGGACGAGGAAAAACTGTTTTTT.

V gene TRBV4-1 combines with J gene TRBJ2-3; TRBD1 might be the D (5 bases). The V end lost 1 base, the J end lost 4 bases, and 12 bases lay between the germline ends. Germline lookup yields CDR1 MGHRA and CDR2 YSYEKL. CDR3 length: 15 amino acids. For the CDR3, the DNA is TGCGCCAGCAGCCAAGGGGGCAGAAGCGCAGATACGCAGTATTTT. Its protein product is CASSQGGRSADTQYF.

The chain employs TRBV11-2 and TRBJ2-5; TRBD2 is a possible D gene (6 bases). V lost 3 bases to trimming and J lost 5 bases, with 10 bases between them. Germline V gene lookup returns CDR1 SGHAT and CDR2 FQNNGV. This CDR3 is 13 amino acids long. CDR3 sequence (DNA): TGTGCCAGCAGCTTCGGGACTCGGGAGACCCAGTACTTC. Protein product: CASSFGTRETQYF.

The J gene is TRBJ2-3, the V gene TRBV6-5; D is undetermined. V lost 1 base, J lost 5 bases, and 16 bases lay in between. This CDR3 is built from 16 residues. Germline-derived CDR1 and CDR2 are MNHEY and SVGAGI. The CDR3 protein is CASSYLGDPTQDTQYF. Written as DNA, the CDR3 is TGTGCCAGCAGTTACTTGGGTGACCCGACCCAAGATACGCAGTATTTT.

V usage is TRBV4-2 and J usage is TRBJ2-3; 14 bases are shared with TRBD2. Germline-derived CDR1 and CDR2 are LGHNA and YNFKEQ. CDR3 size: 17 residues. V gave up 2 bases and J gave up 4 bases; unmatched junction bases: 5. CDR3 sequence: CASSQSGTSGSADTQYF. CDR3 DNA: TGTGCCAGCAGCCAATCCGGGACTAGCGGGAGTGCAGATACGCAGTATTTT.

This clone was seen only once. The chain combines TRBV6-5 with TRBJ2-1, with TRBD2 matching over 9 bases. J gave up 4 bases and V 4 bases, and 5 bases lay outside the gene matches. CDR1 is MNHEY and CDR2 is SVGAGI in the germline V gene. This CDR3 region has 15 residues. The CDR3 bases are TGTGCCAGCAGTTCCCTGACTAGCGGTTACAATGAGCAGTTCTTC. This codes for CASSSLTSGYNEQFF.

The chain joins TRBV9 to TRBJ1-3, with D unresolved. The CDR3 contains 13 residues. Germline assignment: CDR1 SGDLS and CDR2 YYNGEE. V was trimmed by 1 base and J by 5 bases, leaving 7 bases between them. CDR3: CASSVSSRNTIYF. The CDR3 DNA reads TGTGCCAGCAGCGTAAGCAGTCGAAACACCATATATTTT.

CDR3: CASKAGDTTGYGYTF. CDR3 nucleotide sequence: TGTGCCAGTAAAGCGGGAGATACTACAGGCTATGGCTACACCTTC. The chain is built from TRBV19 and TRBJ1-2; possible D gene TRBD1, 5 bases. Between the trimmed V and J ends, which lost 7 bases and 4 bases, there was a span of 19 bases. CDR1 is LNHDA, CDR2 SQIVND, per germline (reference sequence). The CDR3 extends over 15 amino acids.

There are a few counts of this clone. The CDR3 nucleotides read TGCGCCAGCAGCAGACAGGGAGGGGAGAACACTGAAGCTTTCTTT. This sequence encodes CASSRQGGENTEAFF. The genes are TRBV5-1 and TRBJ1-1; 7 nucleotides agree with TRBD1. V was pared by 4 bases and J by 1 base, with 7 bases of the junction left unmatched. Germline V gives CDR1 SGHRS, CDR2 YFSETQ. CDR3 length: 15 amino acids.

The J gene is TRBJ2-1, the V gene TRBV14; D unresolved. Per the germline V gene, CDR1 is SGHDN and CDR2 is FVKESK. The CDR3 totals 11 residues. Trimming shortened V by 2 bases and J by 4 bases, and 0 bases separated the two germline ends. CDR3 region: CASSQYNEQFF. In DNA, the CDR3 is TGTGCCAGCAGCCAATACAATGAGCAGTTCTTC.

CDR3 sequence: CASSEADREETQYF. The CDR3 nucleotides are TGTGCCAGCAGTGAGGCGGACAGAGAAGAGACCCAGTACTTC. The V gene is TRBV6-1, the J gene TRBJ2-5; D is possibly TRBD1 (6 bases). The CDR3 is 14 amino acids. The V end lost 3 bases, the J end lost 3 bases, and 11 bases lay between the germline ends. Germline CDR1 is MNHNS and CDR2 is SASEGT.

V is TRBV5-1 and J is TRBJ2-3; 12 positions match TRBD2. The length of the CDR3 is 16 residues. J lost 1 base, V lost 4 bases, and 4 bases had no gene match. From germline, CDR1 is SGHRS and CDR2 YFSETQ. The CDR3 DNA reads as TGCGCCAGCAGCATTCCTAGCGGGAGGGGCACAGATACGCAGTATTTT. It is translated as CASSIPSGRGTDTQYF.

DNA for the CDR3: TGTGCCAGCAGCTTATCTTCTAGCCCCGGGGAGCTGTTTTTT. Encoded protein: CASSLSSSPGELFF. The chain joins TRBV7-3 to TRBJ2-2, with a tentative D call TRBD2 (5 bases). Germline V lookup: CDR1 SGHTA, CDR2 FQGTGA. The CDR3 contains 14 residues. The ends were cut back, 2 bases at V and 6 bases at J, with 10 bases in the middle.

The rearrangement links TRBV7-3 to TRBJ2-5; 7 nucleotides match TRBD2. The ends lost 5 bases at V and 4 bases at J; junction bases unmatched: 10. The CDR3 length is 15 residues. Germline assignment: CDR1 SGHTA and CDR2 FQGTGA. The CDR3 is CASSHFGGIGETQYF. The CDR3 nucleotides are TGTGCCAGCAGCCACTTCGGGGGGATTGGAGAGACCCAGTACTTC.

The chain has TRBV19 and TRBJ1-1; D not resolved. The V end lost 6 bases, the J end lost 8 bases, and 19 bases lay between the germline ends. Germline V gene data show CDR1 as LNHDA and CDR2 as SQIVND (reference sequence). CDR3 length equals 14 residues. The CDR3 DNA follows: TGTGCCAGTAGGCCCCCTTTGGGCCTACGGGAAGCTTTCTTT. It is translated as CASRPPLGLREAFF. The full variable domain, its missing parts supplied by reference TRBV19 and TRBJ1-1, is DGGITQSPKYLFRKEGQNVTLSCEQNLNHDAMYWYRQDPGQGLRLIYYSQIVNDFQKGDIAEGYSVSREKKESFPLTVTSAQKNPTAFYLCASRPPLGLREAFFGQGTRLTVV.

This clone was seen once. The chain uses TRBV7-9 and TRBJ2-3; D is perhaps TRBD2 (5 bases). Germline values: CDR1 SEHNR, CDR2 FQNEAQ (reference sequence). The V end was cut by 3 bases, the J end by 4 bases, with 11 bases between. The CDR3 is 14 amino acids. CDR3 DNA sequence: TGTGCCAGCAGCTTGACCGGGCGGGCAGATACGCAGTATTTT. Its translation: CASSLTGRADTQYF.

This chain links TRBV5-5 with TRBJ2-7; D unclear. Germline lookup yields CDR1 SGHKS and CDR2 YYEKEE (reference sequence). The CDR3 totals 13 residues. V lost 2 bases and J lost 0, with 6 bases in between. Here the CDR3 DNA reads TGTGCCAGCAGCTTCCAGATCTCCTACGAGCAGTACTTC. It yields the protein CASSFQISYEQYF. The complete variable domain, with remaining parts taken from reference TRBV5-5 and TRBJ2-7, reads DAGVTQSPTHLIKTRGQQVTLRCSPISGHKSVSWYQQVLGQGPQFIFQYYEKEERGRGNFPDRFSARQFPNYSSELNVNALLLGDSALYLCASSFQISYEQYFGPGTRLTVT.

The chain recombines TRBV19 with TRBJ2-1; TRBD1 agrees at 8 bases. V trimming: 6 bases; J trimming: 7 bases; junction bases outside the gene matches: 14. CDR3 length equals 16 residues. Germline lookup yields CDR1 LNHDA and CDR2 SQIVND (reference sequence). Written as DNA, the CDR3 is TGTGCCAGTAGCCTGCACGGGACAGGAGCGACGAATGAGCAGTTCTTC. This gives the protein CASSLHGTGATNEQFF.

The chain links TRBV7-2 to TRBJ2-1; D is uncertain. Trimming left V 5 bases short and J 3 bases short, with 5 bases between. CDR1 is SGHTA and CDR2 is FQGNSA in the germline V gene. There are 12 residues in the CDR3. The CDR3 sequence is CASSPDYNEQFF. The CDR3 coding sequence is TGTGCCAGCAGCCCAGACTACAATGAGCAGTTCTTC.

This clone has only one observation. At one of its ends the junction is not consistent with the germline gene, which may arise from a read error. This chain connects TRBV5-1 to TRBJ2-7; TRBD1 aligns across 10 bases. Germline CDR1 SGHRS, CDR2 YFSETQ. This CDR3 has 14 residues. CDR3 loop: CASSLGGQGFPESF. Written as DNA, the CDR3 is TGCGCCAGCAGCTTGGGGGGACAGGGGTTTCCAGAGTCCTTC.

This rearrangement joins TRBV19 to TRBJ2-7; D perhaps matches TRBD2 (5 bases). The CDR3 has 12 residues. Germline V lookup: CDR1 LNHDA, CDR2 SQIVND (reference sequence). Trimming left V 5 bases short and J 5 bases short, with 10 bases between. The CDR3 is CASSPAGDEQYF. In nucleotides, the CDR3 is TGTGCCAGTAGTCCTGCCGGGGACGAGCAGTACTTC. Full variable domain (outside the CDR3, taken from reference TRBV19 and TRBJ2-7): DGGITQSPKYLFRKEGQNVTLSCEQNLNHDAMYWYRQDPGQGLRLIYYSQIVNDFQKGDIAEGYSVSREKKESFPLTVTSAQKNPTAFYLCASSPAGDEQYFGPGTRLTVT.

The chain combines TRBV5-6 with TRBJ1-2; D is undetermined. In germline, CDR1 is SGHDT, CDR2 YYEEEE. V was shortened by 4 bases and J by 0 bases, with 16 bases between the two germline ends. This CDR3 is 16 amino acids long. The CDR3: CASSPLLGVSNYGYTF. CDR3 DNA sequence: TGTGCCAGCAGCCCCCTCCTGGGAGTTTCTAACTATGGCTACACCTTC.

A remark on this clone: Different DNA sequences within this sample yield the same CDR3. This chain links TRBV7-2 with TRBJ2-1; 10 bases are shared with TRBD2. The CDR3 loop spans 16 amino acids. Germline CDR1 is SGHTA and CDR2 is FQGNSA. The trim removed 5 bases at V and 2 bases at J, leaving 6 bases unmatched. As DNA, the CDR3 is TGTGCCAGCAGCCTAACGGGACTAGCGACCTACAATGAGCAGTTCTTC. This translates into CASSLTGLATYNEQFF.

The chain carries TRBV5-8 and TRBJ2-3; TRBD1 is a possible D gene (5 bases). The CDR3 is made up of 16 amino acids. Trimming took 4 bases from V and 4 from J, leaving 19 bases between them. Germline CDR1 SGHTS, CDR2 YDEGEE. CDR3 in amino acids: CASSSGASLGADTQYF. CDR3 nucleotide sequence: TGTGCCAGCAGCAGTGGGGCCTCCCTAGGGGCAGATACGCAGTATTTT.

J is TRBJ2-7 and V is TRBV7-2, with TRBD2 identical over 7 bases. V was clipped by 1 base and J by 3 bases; unmatched bases: 6. Germline lookup yields CDR1 SGHTA and CDR2 FQGNSA. The CDR3 extends over 15 amino acids. CDR3 DNA sequence: TGTGCCAGCAGCTTAGGGGTCTCTAGCGGCTACGAGCAGTACTTC. Its translation is CASSLGVSSGYEQYF. The entire variable domain, with the rest obtained from reference TRBV7-2 and TRBJ2-7, is as follows: GAGVSQSPSNKVTEKGKDVELRCDPISGHTALYWYRQSLGQGLEFLIYFQGNSAPDKSGLPSDRFSAERTGGSVSTLTIQRTQQEDSAVYLCASSLGVSSGYEQYFGPGTRLTVT.

The V call is TRBV9, the J call TRBJ2-3, with D perhaps TRBD2 (5 bases). Trimming left V 3 bases short and J 3 bases short, with 8 bases between. The germline gives CDR1 SGDLS, CDR2 YYNGEE. The CDR3 covers 13 residues. This chain's CDR3 is CASSGRDTDTQYF. In DNA form, the CDR3 reads TGTGCCAGCAGCGGCCGGGATACAGATACGCAGTATTTT.

V usage is TRBV5-8 and J usage is TRBJ2-3; 7 bases are shared with TRBD1. V lost 5 bases and J lost 1; bases outside the gene matches: 4. The CDR3 loop spans 14 amino acids. The germline CDR1 and CDR2 sequences are SGHTS and YDEGEE. CDR3: CASSRDSGTDTQYF. The CDR3 DNA reads TGTGCCAGCAGTCGGGACAGTGGCACAGATACGCAGTATTTT.